This TCR beta chain was obtained from a study of shared clonotypes between healthy human individuals. The CDR3 length is 15 residues. Germline lookup yields CDR1 MGHRA and CDR2 YSYEKL. Trimming cost V 2 bases and J 6 bases, with 14 bases left between them. This clone was counted only a few times. Sequenced by immunoSEQ multiplex PCR; TCRdb stores in-frame clones only, minus some. The table has more than 550,000 clones, approximately 72% seen once. CD4+ cells were split into CD45RA+ naive and CD45RA-negative memory subsets. The chain couples TRBV4-1 to TRBJ2-1; the D gene is possibly TRBD2 (7 bases). This TCR came from a woman aged 30 to 39 in good health. Sequenced: memory CD4+ T cells sorted from blood. The subset was: CD45RA-negative fraction. CDR3 loop: CASSQQGREFNEQFF. The DNA of the CDR3 is TGCGCCAGCAGCCAACAGGGGCGGGAGTTCAATGAGCAGTTCTTC.